Reported below is one T cell receptor beta chain. The sample is drawn from a study of shared clonotypes between healthy human individuals. Every donor, a Caucasian adult, lived in Nashville, Tennessee. Germline V lookup: CDR1 SEHNR, CDR2 FQNEAQ (reference sequence). The J segment lost 7 bases and the V segment lost 3 bases, leaving 2 bases of the junction unmatched. This CDR3 comprises 15 residues. The test was conducted at deep level. The method was immunoSEQ multiplex PCR; TCRdb's version includes in-frame clones alone and lacks a portion of them. The sample lists 2 million to 2.5 million clones, less than 95% occurring once.

The specimen was naive CD4+ T cells from PBMCs. Subset indicated: CD45RA+ positively selected. This chain links TRBV7-9 with TRBJ2-1; the match to TRBD2 covers 14 bases. The clonotype was recovered from a man between 18 and 35 years old in good health. Some clones in this sample may be carry-over from other donors' samples. CDR3 nucleotides: TGTGCCAGCAGCTTGGGACTAGCGGGAGTTAATGAGCAGTTCTTC. Its translation: CASSLGLAGVNEQFF. Complete variable domain (other parts from reference TRBV7-9 and TRBJ2-1): DTGVSQNPRHKITKRGQNVTFRCDPISEHNRLYWYRQTLGQGPEFLTYFQNEAQLEKSRLLSDRFSAERPKGSFSTLEIQRTEQGDSAMYLCASSLGLAGVNEQFFGPGTRLTVL.